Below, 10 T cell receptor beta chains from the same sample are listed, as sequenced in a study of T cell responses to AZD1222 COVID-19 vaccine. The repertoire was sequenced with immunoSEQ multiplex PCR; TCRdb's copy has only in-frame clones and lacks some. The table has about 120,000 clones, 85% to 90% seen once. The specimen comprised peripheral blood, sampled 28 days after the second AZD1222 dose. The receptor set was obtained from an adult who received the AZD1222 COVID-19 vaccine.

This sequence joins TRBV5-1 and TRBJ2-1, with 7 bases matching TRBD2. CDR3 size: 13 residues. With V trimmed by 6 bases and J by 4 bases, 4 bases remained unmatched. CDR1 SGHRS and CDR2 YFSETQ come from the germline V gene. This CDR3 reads CASNSGAYNEQFF. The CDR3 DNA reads TGCGCCAGCAACAGCGGGGCATACAATGAGCAGTTCTTC.

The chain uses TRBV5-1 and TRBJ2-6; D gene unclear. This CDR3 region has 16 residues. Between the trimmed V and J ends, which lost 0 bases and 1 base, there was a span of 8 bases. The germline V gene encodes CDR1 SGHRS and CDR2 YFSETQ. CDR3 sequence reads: CASSLDIRSGANVLTF. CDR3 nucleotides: TGCGCCAGCAGCTTGGACATAAGGTCTGGGGCCAACGTCCTGACTTTC.

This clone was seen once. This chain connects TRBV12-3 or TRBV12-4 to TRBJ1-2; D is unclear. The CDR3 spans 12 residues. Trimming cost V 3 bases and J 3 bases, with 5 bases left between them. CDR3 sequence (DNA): TGTGCCAGCAGTTTGAGCCACTATGGCTACACCTTC. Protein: CASSLSHYGYTF.

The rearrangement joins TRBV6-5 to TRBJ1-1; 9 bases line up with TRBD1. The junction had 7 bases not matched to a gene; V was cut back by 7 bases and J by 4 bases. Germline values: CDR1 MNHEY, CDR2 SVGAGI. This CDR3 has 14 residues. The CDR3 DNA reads TGTGCCAGCACCCGGACAGGGGCGGTCACTGAAGCTTTCTTT. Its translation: CASTRTGAVTEAFF.

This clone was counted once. The CDR3 sequence: CAWERRGGTDTQYF. As DNA, the CDR3 is TGTGCCTGGGAACGGCGGGGGGGGACAGATACGCAGTATTTT. V usage is TRBV30 and J usage is TRBJ2-3; TRBD2 agrees at 9 bases. This CDR3 comprises 14 residues. V was pared by 5 bases and J by 3 bases, with 6 bases of the junction left unmatched. Per germline, CDR1 GTSNPN and CDR2 SVGIG (reference sequence).

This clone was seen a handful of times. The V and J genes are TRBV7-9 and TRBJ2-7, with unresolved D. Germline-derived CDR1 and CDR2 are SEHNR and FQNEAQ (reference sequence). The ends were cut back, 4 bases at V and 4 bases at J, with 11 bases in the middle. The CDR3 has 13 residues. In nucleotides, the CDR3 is TGTGCCAGCAGCTCCACTACGGGTTACGAGCAGTACTTC. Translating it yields CASSSTTGYEQYF.

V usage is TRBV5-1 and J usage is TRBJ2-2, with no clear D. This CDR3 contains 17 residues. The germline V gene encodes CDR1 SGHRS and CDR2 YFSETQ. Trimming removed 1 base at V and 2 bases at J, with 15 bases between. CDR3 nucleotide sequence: TGCGCCAGCAGCTTGTTTGTCGGGCAGCCAAACACCGGGGAGCTGTTTTTT. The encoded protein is CASSLFVGQPNTGELFF.

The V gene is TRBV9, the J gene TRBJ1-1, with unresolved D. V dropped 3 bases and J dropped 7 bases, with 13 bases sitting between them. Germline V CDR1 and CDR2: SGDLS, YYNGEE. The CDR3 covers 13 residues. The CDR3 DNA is TGTGCCAGCAGCGCGGCGAGCCTTGGTGAAGCTTTCTTT. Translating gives CASSAASLGEAFF.

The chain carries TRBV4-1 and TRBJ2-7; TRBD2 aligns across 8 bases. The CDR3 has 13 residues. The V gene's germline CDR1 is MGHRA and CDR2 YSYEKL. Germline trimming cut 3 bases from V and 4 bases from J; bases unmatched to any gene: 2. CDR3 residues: CASSQGLDYEQYF. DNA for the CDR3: TGCGCCAGCAGCCAGGGACTAGATTACGAGCAGTACTTC.

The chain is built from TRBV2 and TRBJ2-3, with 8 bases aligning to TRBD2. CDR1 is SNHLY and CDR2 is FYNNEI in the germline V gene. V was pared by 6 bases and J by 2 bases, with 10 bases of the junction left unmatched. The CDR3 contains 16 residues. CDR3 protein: CASRDLSGAITDTQYF. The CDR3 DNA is TGTGCCAGCAGGGACCTTAGCGGGGCCATCACAGATACGCAGTATTTT.